The rows below give T cell receptor beta chains drawn from one sample of a study of preoperative IRX-2 immunotherapy in early breast cancer. Only in-frame clones appear in the TCRdb table, and some are missing; sequencing was by immunoSEQ multiplex PCR. The top ten clones hold 9.5% to 13% of a sample with over a thousand clones, 60% to 80% of them seen once. The specimen comprised tumor tissue, sampled after IRX-2 immunotherapy. The receptors here all came from a human donor with breast cancer. Both conserved end residues are part of each CDR3. A D gene is named only where the DNA matches it firmly. Where a row states a size, it is once, few, many or the class of an expanded clone; other rows omit it.

D,length,J,V,size,DNA,CDR3
TRBD1,16,TRBJ2-1,TRBV6-8,NA,TGTGCCAGCAGTTATCCGGGACAGACCTTATACAATGAGCAGTTCTTC,CASSYPGQTLYNEQFF
TRBD1,15,TRBJ1-4,TRBV6-8,NA,TGTGCCAGCAGTTACTCAGGGGGCGGTTTTGAAAAACTGTTTTTT,CASSYSGGGFEKLFF
NA,15,TRBJ1-3,TRBV5-1,NA,TGCGCCAGCAGCTTAGCCCTCGGCACTGGAAACACCATATATTTT,CASSLALGTGNTIYF
NA,13,TRBJ1-1,TRBV7-2,NA,TGTGCCAGCAGCTTAGGCGGTTGGGATGAAGCTTTCTTT,CASSLGGWDEAFF
NA,17,TRBJ1-6,TRBV6-8,NA,TGTGCCAGCAGTCTCCTCATGAGGGGGAAGAATAATTCACCCCTCCACTTT,CASSLLMRGKNNSPLHF
NA,14,TRBJ1-1,TRBV6-8,NA,TGTGCCAGCAGCTGGGAGGGGCAGAACACTGAAGCTTTCTTT,CASSWEGQNTEAFF
NA,16,TRBJ1-3,TRBV19,NA,TGTGCCAGTAGTACCCAAGACAGGCCCTCTGGAAACACCATATATTTT,CASSTQDRPSGNTIYF
TRBD1,19,TRBJ1-1,TRBV14,few,TGTGCCAGCAGCCTTCGCGCCGGACAGGGGGGAATGATGAACACTGAAGCTTTCTTT,CASSLRAGQGGMMNTEAFF
NA,14,TRBJ1-1,TRBV11-3,NA,TGTGCCAGCAGCTATTCGACAGCGAACACTGAAGCTTTCTTT,CASSYSTANTEAFF
NA,12,TRBJ1-1,TRBV30,NA,TGTGCCTGGAGTGTTGGTTACACTGAAGCTTTCTTT,CAWSVGYTEAFF
TRBD2,15,TRBJ2-5,TRBV11-3,few,TGTGCCAGCAGCTTAGAACGGGGGGGCCGCGAGACCCAGTACTTC,CASSLERGGRETQYF
NA,13,TRBJ1-1,TRBV6-8,NA,TGTGCCAGCAGTTCATATCAGACGACTGAAGCTTTCTTT,CASSSYQTTEAFF
NA,15,TRBJ1-1,TRBV19,few,TGTGCCAGTAGCCCCTCCGGACAGATTAACACTGAAGCTTTCTTT,CASSPSGQINTEAFF
TRBD1,14,TRBJ1-1,TRBV11-3,once,TGTGCCAGCAGCTTGGACAGGATGAACACTGAAGCTTTCTTT,CASSLDRMNTEAFF
NA,13,TRBJ2-3,TRBV6-8,few,TGTGCCAGCAGTAGCGTTAGCACAGATACGCAGTATTTT,CASSSVSTDTQYF
TRBD1,12,TRBJ1-1,TRBV6-8,few,TGTGCCAGCAGTGCAGGGGGCACGGAAGCTTTCTTT,CASSAGGTEAFF
TRBD1,19,TRBJ1-2,TRBV11-3,once,TGTGCCAGCAGCTTAGAATTTGACCACCCGACAGGGGGGATTGGTGGCTACACCTTC,CASSLEFDHPTGGIGGYTF
NA,17,TRBJ1-5,TRBV6-8,few,TGTGCCAGCAGTTACCACGCGTCGCGGGATACCAATCAGCCCCAGCATTTT,CASSYHASRDTNQPQHF
NA,14,TRBJ2-5,TRBV6-8,NA,TGTGCCAGCGAGGGACAAATGTACCAAGAGACCCAGTACTTC,CASEGQMYQETQYF
NA,13,TRBJ1-1,TRBV10-1,NA,TGCGCCAGCAGTGAGGGGGAATACACTGAAGCTTTCTTT,CASSEGEYTEAFF
NA,15,TRBJ1-2,TRBV25-1,NA,TGTGCCAGCAGTGAACCGTCAGGAGCTAACTATGGCTACACCTTC,CASSEPSGANYGYTF
NA,15,TRBJ2-7,TRBV10-2,NA,TGCGCCAGCAGTGTTACAATGGGGCAGGGCTACGAGCAGTACTTC,CASSVTMGQGYEQYF
NA,15,TRBJ1-2,TRBV11-3,NA,TGTGCCAGCAGCCCAAGCTACCCGGGGGACTATGGCTACACCTTC,CASSPSYPGDYGYTF
NA,14,TRBJ1-1,TRBV19,NA,TGTGCCAGTAGTAAATGGTCAGGGGACACTGAAGCTTTCTTT,CASSKWSGDTEAFF
TRBD1,16,TRBJ1-1,TRBV25-1,NA,TGTGCCAGCAGTGAAAGTGGGGACAGGGGGCTCCTTGAAGCTTTCTTT,CASSESGDRGLLEAFF
TRBD1,14,TRBJ1-3,TRBV28,NA,TGTGCCAGCAGTCCAGGACAGGGAAGTAGCCCCATATATTTT,CASSPGQGSSPIYF
NA,15,TRBJ1-1,TRBV5-1,NA,TGCGCCAGCAGCTTGGCCGGCACCCGATCCACTGAAGCTTTCTTT,CASSLAGTRSTEAFF
NA,16,TRBJ2-5,TRBV11-3,NA,TGTGCCAGCAGCCCATCTCTCGTTGGTGTGAGGGAGACCCAGTACTTC,CASSPSLVGVRETQYF
NA,14,TRBJ2-7,TRBV11-3,once,TGTGCCAGCACCGAGCAGGCCGGCGGCTACGAGCAGTACTTC,CASTEQAGGYEQYF
NA,15,TRBJ1-4,TRBV7-7,NA,TGTGCCAGCAGCTTGGACAAGGGCATTAATGAAAAACTGTTTTTT,CASSLDKGINEKLFF
NA,15,TRBJ1-4,TRBV19,NA,TGTGCCAGTAGTCCCCAAAACAGGGAGTATGAAAAACTGTTTTTT,CASSPQNREYEKLFF
TRBD2,15,TRBJ2-5,TRBV11-3,NA,TGTGCCAGCAGCACCCCCCCTAGCGGGGAAGAGACCCAGTACTTC,CASSTPPSGEETQYF
NA,16,TRBJ2-5,TRBV11-3,NA,TGTGCCAGCAGCTTAACCGGGATCTCCCCCCAAGAGACCCAGTACTTC,CASSLTGISPQETQYF
NA,15,TRBJ2-3,TRBV11-3,few,TGTGCCAGCAGCTCGATGACTGGGAGCACAGATACGCAGTATTTT,CASSSMTGSTDTQYF
NA,14,TRBJ2-2,TRBV30,NA,TGTGCCTGGAGGTCTGAGGGAGATGACGGGGAGCTGTTTTTT,CAWRSEGDDGELFF
NA,14,TRBJ1-3,TRBV5-1,once,TGCGCCAGCAGCTTGGGTCAGGCTGGAAACACCATATATTTT,CASSLGQAGNTIYF
TRBD1,15,TRBJ1-5,TRBV6-8,few,TGTGCCAGCAGTTATGGACAGGGTAACAATCAGCCCCAGCATTTT,CASSYGQGNNQPQHF
TRBD1,14,TRBJ1-1,TRBV7-8,NA,TGTGCCAGCAGCCAGACAGGGGCACACACTGAAGCTTTCTTT,CASSQTGAHTEAFF
NA,15,TRBJ1-6,TRBV5-1,NA,TGCGCCAGCAGCTTGGCCTTGGCAGATCAATCACCCCTCCACTTT,CASSLALADQSPLHF
NA,13,TRBJ2-1,TRBV19,NA,TGTGCCAGTAGTATGTTTTCAGAAAATGAGCAGTTCTTC,CASSMFSENEQFF
NA,12,TRBJ1-5,TRBV10-3,NA,TGTGCCATCAGTGAGTCAGGGCAGCCCCAGCATTTT,CAISESGQPQHF
NA,13,TRBJ1-1,TRBV6-8,NA,TGTGCCAGCAGCGTCGGGGAGGGCACTGAAGCTTTCTTT,CASSVGEGTEAFF
NA,16,TRBJ2-2,TRBV11-3,NA,TGTGCCAGCAGCTTAATGGGGGGAATCAACACCGGGGAGCTGTTTTTT,CASSLMGGINTGELFF
NA,15,TRBJ2-1,TRBV11-3,NA,TGTGCCAGCAGCTTAGGGGGGTGGTGGGGCAATGAGCAGTTCTTC,CASSLGGWWGNEQFF
NA,14,TRBJ1-1,TRBV15,NA,TGTGCCACCAGCAGACAGGGGATAAACACTGAAGCTTTCTTT,CATSRQGINTEAFF
NA,14,TRBJ2-1,TRBV28,NA,TGTGCCAGCAGCCCGTTGAGCGCCTACAATGAGCAGTTCTTC,CASSPLSAYNEQFF
NA,14,TRBJ1-2,TRBV6-8,NA,TGTGCCATCGGGAATATGGAGTTCAACTATGGCTACACCTTC,CAIGNMEFNYGYTF
TRBD1,14,TRBJ1-6,TRBV6-8,NA,TGTGCCATCAGTGTTCCGGGACAGAATTCACCCCTCCACTTT,CAISVPGQNSPLHF
NA,14,TRBJ2-2,TRBV11-3,NA,TGTGCCAGCAGCTTGGCGAGTGGGACCGGGGAGCTGTTTTTT,CASSLASGTGELFF
TRBD1,13,TRBJ2-5,TRBV29-1,NA,TGCAGCGTTCGGGACAGGGGGCTCGAGACCCAGTACTTC,CSVRDRGLETQYF
NA,14,TRBJ2-6,TRBV28,NA,TGTGCCAGCACTTCGGACTCTGGGGCCAACGTCCTGACTTTC,CASTSDSGANVLTF
NA,14,TRBJ1-4,TRBV6-8,NA,TGTGCCAGCACGTCGACGTCCCCGGCAATGAAACTGTTTTTT,CASTSTSPAMKLFF
NA,14,TRBJ2-2,TRBV29-1,once,TGCAGCGTCCGCCCGGGGGGCCGGTCCGGGGAGCTGTTTTTT,CSVRPGGRSGELFF
TRBD1,17,TRBJ1-2,TRBV19,NA,TGTGCCAGTAGTGCCGGACAGGGGTTCTCGTCTGCCTATGGCTACACCTTC,CASSAGQGFSSAYGYTF
NA,15,TRBJ1-4,TRBV28,NA,TGTGCCAGCAGTTTACGAGCCTGGGAGAAAGAAAAACTGTTTTTT,CASSLRAWEKEKLFF